This T cell receptor (beta chain) was profiled in a study of T cell clonotyping in hematopoietic cell transplantation. Across the whole study: Cytoreduction preceded collection of pretransplant recipient samples.

CDR1 and CDR2 from the germline V gene are MNHEY and SMNVEV (reference sequence). Trimming removed 5 bases from V and 2 bases from J; junction bases left unmatched: 8. The CDR3 is 17 residues long. Time point given: recipient sample about 28 days before transplant, after cytoreduction. This table comes from immunoSEQ multiplex PCR, and its TCRdb copy is limited to in-frame clones, with some not included. Seen here are roughly 46,000 clones, roughly 85% observed once, and the top ten hold approximately 5.3%. Findings and caveats of the study: After transplant, recipient diversity fell while pathologically expanded clonotypes grew through day 180. Cells were unsorted, so CD4 and CD8 contributions were not separated.

With regard to this clone: Its antigen is still unknown.

The specimen comprised peripheral blood mononuclear cells, sampled before stem cell transplant. The chain carries TRBV27 and TRBJ2-7; 14 bases align to TRBD2. The clonotype was recovered from a man in his 60s with myelodysplastic syndrome. Some clones in this sample may be carry-over from other donors' samples. In nucleotides, the CDR3 is TGTGCCAGCAGTCCAGGACTAGCGGGGGGTCCCGCCTACGAGCAGTACTTC. Amino acids: CASSPGLAGGPAYEQYF.